These 27 T cell receptor beta chains were sequenced from one sample in a study of glioma-infiltrating T cells after dendritic cell vaccination (dated by TCRdb to about 2016). The receptor library was made with the immunoSEQ multiplex PCR assay. This is the immuneACCESS table as TCRdb keeps it, with only in-frame sequences that have V and J called. A part of the clones is gone; compared with another copy, unresolved V genes explain less than half, and the rest is unexplained. The sample profile shows 75,000 to 95,000 clones; more than 80% of them were found once. The top ten clonotypes cover approximately 2% of the sample. The time point label of this sample denotes: after dendritic cell vaccination, including at tumor progression/relapse. The sequencing used blood, collected after dendritic cell vaccination. The receptors here all came from a human donor with glioblastoma.

This rearrangement joins TRBV19 to TRBJ2-3; 7 nucleotides agree with TRBD1. The CDR3 extends over 14 amino acids. With V trimmed by 4 bases and J by 2 bases, 3 bases remained unmatched. Germline CDR1 LNHDA, CDR2 SQIVND (reference sequence). The CDR3 coding sequence is TGTGCCAGTAGTACGGGGACAGTCACAGATACGCAGTATTTT. Its protein product is CASSTGTVTDTQYF.

V is TRBV7-8 and J is TRBJ2-7; 13 bases match TRBD2. The CDR3 is made up of 14 amino acids. Trimming at V came to 6 bases and at J to 3 bases, leaving 2 bases not matched to a gene. CDR1 and CDR2 from the germline V gene are SGHVS and FQNEAQ. This CDR3 reads CASSRTSGSYEQYV. The CDR3 nucleotides are TGTGCCAGCAGTAGGACTAGCGGGAGCTACGAGCAGTACGTC.

The rearrangement joins TRBV7-3 to TRBJ2-3; TRBD2 matches at 9 bases. Germline-derived CDR1 and CDR2 are SGHTA and FQGTGA. This CDR3 has 14 amino acids. V lost 3 bases to trimming and J lost 4 bases; unmatched junction nucleotides: 2. CDR3 bases: TGTGCCAGCAGCTTGGGACTAGCCCCAGATACGCAGTATTTT. Its translation is CASSLGLAPDTQYF. The full variable domain, rest sourced from reference TRBV7-3 and TRBJ2-3, is GAGVSQTPSNKVTEKGKYVELRCDPISGHTALYWYRQSLGQGPEFLIYFQGTGAADDSGLPNDRFFAVRPEGSVSTLKIQRTERGDSAVYLCASSLGLAPDTQYFGPGTRLTVL.

This clone was seen more than once but under ten times. The chain recombines TRBV19 with TRBJ1-1; 11 nucleotides match TRBD1. The length of the CDR3 is 17 residues. In germline, CDR1 is LNHDA, CDR2 SQIVND (reference sequence). V lost 5 bases, J lost 1 base, and 9 bases stayed unmatched. The CDR3 DNA sequence: TGTGCCAGTAGTGCCTGGACAGGGGGCGGAAAGAACACTGAAGCTTTCTTT. Residues: CASSAWTGGGKNTEAFF.

The chain employs TRBV9 and TRBJ1-1; no reliable D call. The CDR3 sequence is 16 residues long. Looked up from germline, CDR1 is SGDLS and CDR2 is YYNGEE. The V gene lost 0 bases and the J gene lost 5 bases, with 17 bases spanning the gap. CDR3 protein: CASSVDGSGLATEAFF. In nucleotides, the CDR3 is TGTGCCAGCAGCGTAGACGGCTCGGGTCTGGCAACTGAAGCTTTCTTT.

This chain uses TRBV2 with TRBJ2-1; TRBD2 matches 11 bases. The CDR3 covers 14 residues. Germline-derived CDR1 and CDR2 are SNHLY and FYNNEI. Trimming took 4 bases from V and 6 from J; bases not matched to a gene: 2. CDR3 sequence reads: CASSASGGSNEQFF. The DNA of the CDR3 is TGTGCCAGCAGTGCTAGCGGGGGGAGCAATGAGCAGTTCTTC.

The chain is built from TRBV29-1 and TRBJ1-2; TRBD1 matches at 8 bases. The CDR3 is 15 residues long. V was pared by 6 bases and J by 6 bases, with 15 bases of the junction left unmatched. CDR1 is SQVTM and CDR2 is ANQGSEA in the germline V gene. CDR3 region: CSVTGERFVRDGYTF. The CDR3 DNA follows: TGCAGCGTGACAGGGGAGAGGTTCGTTCGTGATGGCTACACCTTC.

This clone showed up just once. The chain carries TRBV6-1 and TRBJ1-1, with 8 bases identical to TRBD1. The CDR3 runs 14 residues. Unmatched junction bases numbered 5, after V lost 6 bases and J lost 2 bases. Germline loops: CDR1 MNHNS, CDR2 SASEGT. This chain's CDR3 is CASRAGGLNTEAFF. Here the CDR3 DNA reads TGTGCCAGCAGGGCAGGGGGCCTCAACACTGAAGCTTTCTTT.

The chain uses TRBV7-2 and TRBJ2-2; maybe TRBD1 (5 bases). CDR1 and CDR2 from the germline V gene are SGHTA and FQGNSA. Trimming stripped 5 bases from V and 1 base from J, with 5 bases between. The CDR3 is made up of 13 amino acids. In nucleotides, the CDR3 is TGTGCCAGCAGCGGACAGAACACCGGGGAGCTGTTTTTT. This gives the protein CASSGQNTGELFF.

The chain has TRBV19 and TRBJ2-1; 7 positions match TRBD2. The CDR3 totals 16 residues. With 3 bases clipped from V and 8 bases from J, the junction kept 13 bases outside the gene matches. CDR1 is LNHDA, CDR2 SQIVND, per germline (reference sequence). CDR3 in amino acids: CASSMGGRGRFDEQFF. The CDR3 DNA reads TGTGCCAGTAGTATGGGGGGGAGGGGCCGGTTTGATGAGCAGTTCTTC.

The CDR3 DNA is TGTGCCAGCTTACAGGGCTCGGGTAGTATTGTTAAACTGTTTTTT. Encoded protein: CASLQGSGSIVKLFF. The chain recombines TRBV27 with TRBJ1-4; possibly TRBD1 for D (6 bases). Germline V lookup: CDR1 MNHEY, CDR2 SMNVEV (reference sequence). The CDR3 is 15 residues long. Trimming pared 8 bases from V and 11 bases from J, leaving 24 bases between.

In its sample, this clone was seen a few times. The same CDR3 can be traced to other DNA sequences in this sample. This sequence joins TRBV19 and TRBJ1-2; D is undetermined. Between the trimmed V and J ends, which lost 4 bases and 2 bases, there was a span of 11 bases. This CDR3 has 14 amino acids. In germline, CDR1 is LNHDA, CDR2 SQIVND (reference sequence). The CDR3: CASSTSTGNYGYTF. The CDR3 nucleotides read TGTGCCAGTAGTACCAGTACCGGGAACTATGGCTACACCTTC. The full variable domain, completed using reference TRBV19 and TRBJ1-2, is DGGITQSPKYLFRKEGQNVTLSCEQNLNHDAMYWYRQDPGQGLRLIYYSQIVNDFQKGDIAEGYSVSREKKESFPLTVTSAQKNPTAFYLCASSTSTGNYGYTFGSGTRLTVV.

The chain is built from TRBV18 and TRBJ2-5; D gene ambiguous. The CDR3 spans 12 residues. V was pared by 3 bases and J by 0 bases, with 2 bases between. CDR1 and CDR2 from the germline V gene are KGHSH and LQKENI. The CDR3: CASSPYQETQYF. The CDR3 coding sequence is TGTGCCAGCTCACCCTACCAAGAGACCCAGTACTTC.

This sequence joins TRBV7-8 and TRBJ1-4; D remains unclear. V lost 2 bases to trimming and J lost 8 bases, with 12 bases between them. The CDR3 contains 14 residues. The germline gives CDR1 SGHVS, CDR2 FQNEAQ. CDR3 loop: CASSLLFSGEKLFF. In nucleotides, the CDR3 is TGTGCCAGCAGCTTATTGTTTTCGGGGGAAAAACTGTTTTTT.

The rearrangement joins TRBV14 to TRBJ1-4; D is ambiguous. V lost 1 base and J lost 8, with 5 bases in between. The CDR3 contains 12 residues. The germline V gene encodes CDR1 SGHDN and CDR2 FVKESK. CDR3 sequence (DNA): TGTGCCAGCAGCCAAGTTCGGGAAAAACTGTTTTTT. This gives the protein CASSQVREKLFF. The entire variable domain, with the rest obtained from reference TRBV14 and TRBJ1-4, is as follows: EAGVTQFPSHSVIEKGQTVTLRCDPISGHDNLYWYRRVMGKEIKFLLHFVKESKQDESGMPNNRFLAERTGGTYSTLKVQPAELEDSGVYFCASSQVREKLFFGSGTQLSVL.

The chain has TRBV14 and TRBJ1-2; 8 bases line up with TRBD1. The CDR3 runs to 14 residues. Per germline, CDR1 SGHDN and CDR2 FVKESK. V lost 0 bases to trimming and J lost 8 bases; unmatched junction nucleotides: 5. In nucleotides, the CDR3 is TGTGCCAGCAGCCAAGATGACAGGGGATGGGGCTACACCTTC. This gives the protein CASSQDDRGWGYTF.

The chain has TRBV2 and TRBJ2-2; the D gene is possibly TRBD2 (6 bases). The CDR3 loop spans 16 amino acids. The V gene lost 7 bases and the J gene lost 6 bases, with 21 bases spanning the gap. CDR1 and CDR2 from the germline V gene are SNHLY and FYNNEI. The CDR3 coding sequence is TGTGCCAGCACCCAAAGAAGTCCCGGAGGGGCCGGGGAGCTGTTTTTT. It specifies CASTQRSPGGAGELFF. Drawing the rest from reference TRBV2 and TRBJ2-2, the complete variable domain is EPEVTQTPSHQVTQMGQEVILRCVPISNHLYFYWYRQILGQKVEFLVSFYNNEISEKSEIFDDQFSVERPDGSNFTLKIRSTKLEDSAMYFCASTQRSPGGAGELFFGEGSRLTVL.

This chain connects TRBV11-3 to TRBJ2-7; D may be TRBD1 (6 bases). The CDR3 contains 15 residues. Germline CDR1 SGHNT, CDR2 YENEEA. V shed 1 base and J shed 2 bases, with 12 bases lying between them. CDR3: CASSLALRTAYEQYV. The CDR3 DNA reads TGTGCCAGCAGCTTAGCCCTCCGGACAGCCTACGAGCAGTACGTC.

The J gene is TRBJ1-2, the V gene TRBV18; no reliable D call. The CDR3 contains 14 residues. The V and J ends lost 2 bases and 4 bases respectively, with 11 bases between them. Germline lookup yields CDR1 KGHSH and CDR2 LQKENI. The CDR3: CASSPGQSLYGYTF. The DNA of the CDR3 is TGTGCCAGCTCACCAGGCCAGTCCCTCTATGGCTACACCTTC. Complete variable domain (other parts from reference TRBV18 and TRBJ1-2): NAGVMQNPRHLVRRRGQEARLRCSPMKGHSHVYWYRQLPEEGLKFMVYLQKENIIDESGMPKERFSAEFPKEGPSILRIQQVVRGDSAAYFCASSPGQSLYGYTFGSGTRLTVV.

This clone was found a few times. This chain uses TRBV6-1 with TRBJ1-3, with D possibly matching TRBD1 (6 bases). Looked up from germline, CDR1 is MNHNS and CDR2 is SASEGT. This CDR3 spans 16 amino acids. V was shortened by 4 bases and J by 0 bases, with 13 bases between the two germline ends. The CDR3 loop is CASSAGQTYSGNTIYF. For the CDR3, the DNA is TGTGCCAGCAGTGCCGGACAGACCTACTCTGGAAACACCATATATTTT.

The chain employs TRBV19 and TRBJ1-1, with 8 nucleotides matching TRBD1. Unmatched junction bases numbered 5, after V lost 7 bases and J lost 4 bases. This CDR3 comprises 13 residues. The germline V gene has CDR1 LNHDA and CDR2 SQIVND (reference sequence). CDR3 sequence (DNA): TGTGCCAGTACCCGGACAGGGACCACTGAAGCTTTCTTT. It is translated as CASTRTGTTEAFF.

This chain joins TRBV6-5 and TRBJ2-7; 8 bases are shared with TRBD1. Germline loops: CDR1 MNHEY, CDR2 SVGAGI. The CDR3 extends over 15 amino acids. V lost 5 bases and J lost 2; bases outside the gene matches: 8. CDR3 DNA: TGTGCCAGCAGTGCTAGGGCAGGGGGCCCCTACGAGCAGTACTTC. Its translation: CASSARAGGPYEQYF.

The rearrangement links TRBV5-1 to TRBJ1-1, with a weak D call TRBD1 (5 bases). V dropped 2 bases and J dropped 1 base, with 9 bases sitting between them. CDR1 is SGHRS, CDR2 YFSETQ, per germline. CDR3 length equals 14 residues. As DNA, the CDR3 is TGCGCCAGCAGCTTCGGCGGGGGGAACACTGAAGCTTTCTTT. Its protein is CASSFGGGNTEAFF.

This chain uses TRBV7-8 with TRBJ2-7; possibly TRBD1 for D (6 bases). V was pared by 2 bases and J by 1 base, with 9 bases between. Germline CDR1 reads SGHVS; CDR2 reads FQNEAQ. CDR3 size: 14 residues. The CDR3: CASSLYRASYEQYV. The CDR3 DNA sequence: TGTGCCAGCAGCTTATACAGGGCATCCTACGAGCAGTACGTC.

V gene TRBV23-1 combines with J gene TRBJ1-2; D is possibly TRBD1 (5 bases). TRBV23-1 has ORF status, its function being uncertain. The CDR3 has 18 residues. V was trimmed by 2 bases and J by 2 bases, leaving 21 bases between them. This CDR3 reads CASSQSWRVVGGNYGYTF. The DNA for the CDR3 is TGCGCCAGCAGTCAAAGTTGGAGAGTTGTGGGGGGGAACTATGGCTACACCTTC.

V gene TRBV21-1 combines with J gene TRBJ1-1; the tabulated D call, TRBD1, remains unverified against the DNA. TRBV21-1 has pseudogene status. The CDR3 has 11 residues. The CDR3 nucleotides are TGTGCCAGAAGCAGGGTGACAGAAGCTTTCTTT. It translates to CARSRVTEAFF.

The chain employs TRBV7-2 and TRBJ1-1; 7 bases agree with TRBD1. This CDR3 spans 12 amino acids. From germline, CDR1 is SGHTA and CDR2 FQGNSA. Trimming removed 3 bases from V and 6 bases from J; junction bases left unmatched: 1. CDR3 sequence (DNA): TGTGCCAGCAGCTTCGACAGGGCTGAAGCTTTCTTT. It yields the protein CASSFDRAEAFF.